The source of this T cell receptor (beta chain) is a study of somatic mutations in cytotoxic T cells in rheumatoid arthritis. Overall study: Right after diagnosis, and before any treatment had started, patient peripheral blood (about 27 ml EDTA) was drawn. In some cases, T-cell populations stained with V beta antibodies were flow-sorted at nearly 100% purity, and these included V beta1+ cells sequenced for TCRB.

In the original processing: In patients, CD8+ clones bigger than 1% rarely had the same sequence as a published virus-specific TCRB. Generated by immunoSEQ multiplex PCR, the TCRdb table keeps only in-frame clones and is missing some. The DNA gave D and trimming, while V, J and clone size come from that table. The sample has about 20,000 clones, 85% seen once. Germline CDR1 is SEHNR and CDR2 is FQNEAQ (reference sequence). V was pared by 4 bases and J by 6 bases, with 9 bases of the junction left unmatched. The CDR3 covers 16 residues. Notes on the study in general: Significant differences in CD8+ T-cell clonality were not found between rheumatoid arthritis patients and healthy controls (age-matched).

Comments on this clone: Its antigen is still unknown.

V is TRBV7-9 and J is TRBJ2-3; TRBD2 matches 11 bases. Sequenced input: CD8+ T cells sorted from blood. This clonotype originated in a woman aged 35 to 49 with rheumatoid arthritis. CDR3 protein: CASSSPVASGRDTQYF. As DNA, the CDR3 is TGTGCCAGCAGCTCGCCTGTGGCTAGCGGGAGGGATACGCAGTATTTT. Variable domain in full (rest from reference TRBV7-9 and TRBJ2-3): DTGVSQNPRHKITKRGQNVTFRCDPISEHNRLYWYRQTLGQGPEFLTYFQNEAQLEKSRLLSDRFSAERPKGSFSTLEIQRTEQGDSAMYLCASSSPVASGRDTQYFGPGTRLTVL.